The text below deals with one T cell receptor (beta chain). This sample is drawn from a study of Ad26.COV2.S vaccination and SARS-CoV-2 variants. As for the study in general: Once, or twice with 56 days between doses, Ad26.COV2.S was given intramuscularly.

The sample's treatment: some 20 received Ad26.COV2.S at low or high dose, single or two shots; 5 received placebo; per-sample allocation not given. The samples were gathered on day 63 after the first injection of vaccine or placebo. Based in Boston, the donor was an adult of 18-55 years. Measured with immunoSEQ multiplex PCR; TCRdb has only the in-frame clones, and not every one. Of hundreds of thousands of clones listed, 75% to 90% were seen once; the top ten hold about 4.6%. V dropped 5 bases and J dropped 8; count of bases not matched to a gene: 5. The CDR3 contains 14 residues. The germline V gene has CDR1 SNHLY and CDR2 FYNNEI.

Source: peripheral blood, taken in a trial of Ad26.COV2.S vaccine versus placebo. The chain is built from TRBV2 and TRBJ2-2; 10 bases are shared with TRBD1. The receptor comes from a person aged 18-65 years who received the Ad26.COV2.S COVID-19 vaccine or a placebo. CDR3 DNA: TGTGCCAGCAGTCGGACAGGGGGACGTGGGGAGCTGTTTTTT. Translating gives CASSRTGGRGELFF.